These 29 T cell receptor beta chains were sequenced from one sample in a study of T cell responses to AZD1222 COVID-19 vaccine. The table came from immunoSEQ multiplex PCR; TCRdb's copy has only in-frame clones and leaves some out. The sample includes approximately 170,000 clones, over 85% of them seen just once. The sample in question was peripheral blood, obtained on day 0 of AZD1222 vaccination. These receptors were collected from an adult in good health.

V gene TRBV5-8 combines with J gene TRBJ1-2; 8 bases map to TRBD1. In germline, CDR1 is SGHTS, CDR2 YDEGEE. The J segment lost 1 base and the V segment lost 4 bases, leaving 6 bases of the junction unmatched. This CDR3 region has 15 residues. CDR3 loop: CASSKMDRVNYGYTF. For the CDR3, the DNA is TGTGCCAGCAGCAAAATGGACAGGGTTAACTATGGCTACACCTTC.

The V gene is TRBV7-8, the J gene TRBJ1-5; TRBD1 matches 7 bases. Looked up from germline, CDR1 is SGHVS and CDR2 is FQNEAQ. The V gene end was trimmed by 2 bases and the J gene end by 6 bases; junction bases not matched to a gene: 16. This CDR3 is 18 amino acids long. The CDR3 sequence: CASSLRVSTTGVGQPQHF. For the CDR3, the DNA is TGTGCCAGCAGCTTAAGGGTGTCAACTACAGGGGTGGGTCAGCCCCAGCATTTT.

The V gene is TRBV13, the J gene TRBJ2-3; TRBD2 aligns across 14 bases. This CDR3 has 18 residues. From germline, CDR1 is PRHDT and CDR2 FYEKMQ (reference sequence). The V segment lost 4 bases and the J segment 1 base; nucleotides outside the gene matches: 7. CDR3 bases: TGTGCCAGCAGCTCCCGGACTAGCGGGGGGCAGGGCACAGATACGCAGTATTTT. Translation: CASSSRTSGGQGTDTQYF.

The chain links TRBV9 to TRBJ1-1; D perhaps matches TRBD1 (5 bases). The CDR3 runs 15 residues. Trimming took off 3 bases at V and 0 bases at J, with 12 bases between the two ends. Germline loops: CDR1 SGDLS, CDR2 YYNGEE. CDR3 coding DNA: TGTGCCAGCAGCGGGTCCGGGACGGTGAACACTGAAGCTTTCTTT. This sequence encodes CASSGSGTVNTEAFF.

This clone has just one count. CDR3 nucleotide sequence: TGTGCCAGCAGCTCCCAGGGTAACGCTGAAGCTTTCTTT. It codes for CASSSQGNAEAFF. This chain links TRBV7-3 with TRBJ1-1; possible D gene TRBD1, 5 bases. The V and J ends lost 4 bases and 6 bases respectively, with 12 bases between them. The CDR3 runs to 13 residues. The germline CDR1 and CDR2 sequences are SGHTA and FQGTGA.

The CDR3 region has the DNA TGCGCCAGCAGCTTGGGGGACAGGGTTAATCAGCCCCAGCATTTT. Protein product: CASSLGDRVNQPQHF. The J gene is TRBJ1-5, the V gene TRBV5-1, with TRBD1 matching 9 bases. The germline V gene encodes CDR1 SGHRS and CDR2 YFSETQ. V trimming: 0 bases; J trimming: 4 bases; junction bases outside the gene matches: 2. There are 15 residues in the CDR3.

The chain carries TRBV30 and TRBJ2-1, with TRBD1 identical over 8 bases. The CDR3 has 15 amino acids. V lost 1 base and J lost 3; bases outside the gene matches: 5. Germline V gene data show CDR1 as GTSNPN and CDR2 as SVGIG (reference sequence). The CDR3, as DNA: TGTGCCTGGAGTGACAGGACAGGGTTCTACAATGAGCAGTTCTTC. Translated, it gives CAWSDRTGFYNEQFF.

The chain links TRBV14 to TRBJ2-5; 7 positions agree with TRBD1. CDR3 length equals 14 residues. With V trimmed by 3 bases and J by 1 base, 2 bases remained unmatched. The germline V gene encodes CDR1 SGHDN and CDR2 FVKESK. CDR3 loop: CASSQNRGQETQYF. The CDR3 DNA sequence: TGTGCCAGCAGCCAGAACAGGGGCCAAGAGACCCAGTACTTC.

This chain uses TRBV11-2 with TRBJ1-6, with 11 bases that match TRBD1. Germline CDR1 reads SGHAT; CDR2 reads FQNNGV. The J segment lost 10 bases and the V segment lost 1 base, leaving 6 bases of the junction unmatched. The CDR3 consists of 16 residues. The chain's CDR3 is CASSLVRDRGDSPLHF. CDR3 nucleotides: TGTGCCAGCAGCTTAGTGAGGGACAGGGGGGACTCACCCCTCCACTTT. The variable domain in full, completed from reference TRBV11-2 and TRBJ1-6, reads EAGVAQSPRYKIIEKRQSVAFWCNPISGHATLYWYQQILGQGPKLLIQFQNNGVVDDSQLPKDRFSAERLKGVDSTLKIQPAKLEDSAVYLCASSLVRDRGDSPLHFGNGTRLTVT.

The V call is TRBV19, the J call TRBJ1-1; D is unclear. The CDR3 is 13 amino acids. V gave up 1 base and J gave up 3 bases, with 6 bases separating them. Germline V CDR1 and CDR2: LNHDA, SQIVND (reference sequence). CDR3 nucleotide sequence: TGTGCCAGTAGTATAGGTGAGGACACTGAAGCTTTCTTT. Residues: CASSIGEDTEAFF.

The V and J genes are TRBV19 and TRBJ1-2; 8 bases match TRBD1. Germline V gives CDR1 LNHDA, CDR2 SQIVND (reference sequence). The length of the CDR3 is 15 residues. Germline trimming cut 5 bases from V and 6 bases from J; bases unmatched to any gene: 11. CDR3 in amino acids: CASSPQGARLDGYTF. CDR3 nucleotides: TGTGCCAGTAGTCCGCAGGGGGCGCGTTTAGATGGCTACACCTTC.

A few counts support this clone. The gene calls are TRBV6-2 or TRBV6-3 and TRBJ2-1; D perhaps matches TRBD2 (5 bases). The CDR3 is 15 amino acids. Per germline, CDR1 MNHEY and CDR2 SVGEGT. Trimming pared 4 bases from V and 9 bases from J, leaving 19 bases between. The CDR3 here is CASSSSRDSWGEQFF. The DNA of the CDR3 is TGTGCCAGCAGTTCCTCTCGGGATAGCTGGGGTGAGCAGTTCTTC.

The chain is built from TRBV7-2 and TRBJ1-1, with D unclear. Germline CDR1 is SGHTA and CDR2 is FQGNSA. This CDR3 spans 15 amino acids. Between the trimmed V and J ends, which lost 5 bases and 1 base, there was a span of 14 bases. CDR3 residues: CASSRSQVGNTEAFF. CDR3 DNA: TGTGCCAGCAGCAGGTCCCAAGTTGGGAACACTGAAGCTTTCTTT.

This chain connects TRBV30 to TRBJ1-6; D is uncertain. The CDR3 consists of 13 residues. The germline CDR1 and CDR2 sequences are GTSNPN and SVGIG (reference sequence). V shed 3 bases and J shed 3 bases, with 6 bases lying between them. The CDR3 spells CAWRDFYNSPLHF. The DNA of the CDR3 is TGTGCCTGGAGAGATTTCTATAATTCACCCCTCCACTTT.

This clone appeared a single time. V usage is TRBV7-8 and J usage is TRBJ1-4; 9 nucleotides align to TRBD1. The CDR3 is 15 amino acids. CDR1 and CDR2 from the germline V gene are SGHVS and FQNEAQ. With V trimmed by 5 bases and J by 7 bases, 8 bases remained unmatched. The CDR3 region has the DNA TGTGCCAGCAGCCCGACAGGGGGTTTGGTTGAAAAACTGTTTTTT. Its translation: CASSPTGGLVEKLFF.

This chain joins TRBV30 and TRBJ2-1, with 9 positions matching TRBD1. CDR3 length equals 15 residues. The germline gives CDR1 GTSNPN, CDR2 SVGIG (reference sequence). The V gene end was trimmed by 4 bases and the J gene end by 5 bases; junction bases not matched to a gene: 9. As DNA, the CDR3 is TGTGCCTGGAACCTCGGGACAGGGACCCACAATGAGCAGTTCTTC. Protein sequence: CAWNLGTGTHNEQFF.

The chain recombines TRBV5-4 with TRBJ1-6; 10 bases fit TRBD1. V lost 0 bases and J lost 9; bases outside the gene matches: 0. Germline V CDR1 and CDR2: SGHNT, YYREEE (reference sequence). This CDR3 is 14 amino acids long. The CDR3 reads CASSLGQGASPLHF. CDR3 in DNA: TGTGCCAGCAGCTTGGGACAGGGGGCTTCACCCCTCCACTTT. Full variable domain (missing parts from reference TRBV5-4 and TRBJ1-6): ETGVTQSPTHLIKTRGQQVTLRCSSQSGHNTVSWYQQALGQGPQFIFQYYREEENGRGNFPPRFSGLQFPNYSSELNVNALELDDSALYLCASSLGQGASPLHFGNGTRLTVT.

The chain links TRBV30 to TRBJ1-4, with 7 positions matching TRBD1. The CDR3 covers 17 residues. The trim removed 0 bases at V and 2 bases at J, leaving 9 bases unmatched. CDR1 GTSNPN and CDR2 SVGIG come from the germline V gene (reference sequence). CDR3 sequence reads: CAWSVRLSRGTNEKLFF. CDR3 nucleotides: TGTGCCTGGAGTGTACGGCTATCCAGGGGGACTAATGAAAAACTGTTTTTT.

V usage is TRBV19 and J usage is TRBJ2-7; TRBD2 agrees at 9 bases. The ends lost 5 bases at V and 5 bases at J; junction bases unmatched: 10. CDR1 is LNHDA and CDR2 is SQIVND in the germline V gene (reference sequence). The CDR3 totals 15 residues. CDR3 nucleotides: TGTGCCAGTAGTCCAAGAGGTGGGACTAGCAACGAGCAGTACTTC. It codes for CASSPRGGTSNEQYF.

The chain links TRBV18 to TRBJ1-1; TRBD1 matches 7 bases. Germline lookup yields CDR1 KGHSH and CDR2 LQKENI. The CDR3 consists of 14 residues. Germline trimming cut 3 bases from V and 0 bases from J; bases unmatched to any gene: 1. CDR3 in amino acids: CASSPTGMNTEAFF. In nucleotides, the CDR3 is TGTGCCAGCTCACCGACAGGGATGAACACTGAAGCTTTCTTT.

The CDR3 coding sequence is TGTGCCAGCAGCATGGCGGGACAGGGACCGTTTCGGGTGCAGTACTTC. This sequence encodes CASSMAGQGPFRVQYF. This chain links TRBV5-6 with TRBJ2-7; 9 bases agree with TRBD1. The CDR3 consists of 16 residues. The germline gives CDR1 SGHDT, CDR2 YYEEEE. Trimming took 4 bases from V and 9 from J; bases not matched to a gene: 17. The full variable domain, rest sourced from reference TRBV5-6 and TRBJ2-7, is DAGVTQSPTHLIKTRGQQVTLRCSPKSGHDTVSWYQQALGQGPQFIFQYYEEEERQRGNFPDRFSGHQFPNYSSELNVNALLLGDSALYLCASSMAGQGPFRVQYFGPGTRLTVT.

The CDR3 here is CASSFGTGREEQYF. The CDR3 DNA follows: TGTGCCAGCAGCTTTGGGACAGGGAGAGAAGAGCAGTACTTC. The rearrangement uses TRBV7-6 and TRBJ2-7, with TRBD1 identical over 9 bases. Germline lookup yields CDR1 SGHVS and CDR2 FNYEAQ. After removal of 3 bases from V and 7 bases from J, the junction contained 7 bases not matched to a gene. This CDR3 has 14 amino acids. The variable domain in full, with the rest retrieved from reference TRBV7-6 and TRBJ2-7, is GAGVSQSPRYKVTKRGQDVALRCDPISGHVSLYWYRQALGQGPEFLTYFNYEAQQDKSGLPNDRFSAERPEGSISTLTIQRTEQRDSAMYRCASSFGTGREEQYFGPGTRLTVT.

The V call is TRBV7-9, the J call TRBJ2-7, with D perhaps matching TRBD1 (5 bases). Per the germline V gene, CDR1 is SEHNR and CDR2 is FQNEAQ (reference sequence). The germline V and J ends were trimmed by 5 bases and 5 bases, with 13 bases remaining between them. This CDR3 has 13 amino acids. This chain's CDR3 is CASSRRQPDEQYF. DNA of the CDR3: TGTGCCAGCAGCCGTCGACAGCCGGACGAGCAGTACTTC.

V is TRBV5-5 and J is TRBJ1-2; D is undetermined. Trimming left V 4 bases short and J 3 bases short, with 4 bases between. CDR3 length equals 11 residues. Germline values: CDR1 SGHKS, CDR2 YYEKEE (reference sequence). The CDR3: CASSAYYGYTF. The CDR3 coding sequence is TGTGCCAGCAGCGCTTACTATGGCTACACCTTC.

The rearrangement links TRBV6-5 to TRBJ2-7, with TRBD2 as a possible D gene (5 bases). V shed 6 bases and J shed 0 bases, with 12 bases lying between them. The CDR3 runs 14 residues. CDR1 is MNHEY, CDR2 SVGAGI, per germline. CDR3 DNA: TGTGCCAGCAGAAAACCGGGATTCTCCTACGAGCAGTACTTC. Protein sequence: CASRKPGFSYEQYF.

CDR3 region: CASSLVGLDHNEQFF. For the CDR3, the DNA is TGTGCCAGCAGCTTGGTGGGACTAGACCACAATGAGCAGTTCTTC. This chain joins TRBV7-2 and TRBJ2-1, with TRBD2 matching 8 bases. The junction had 6 bases not matched to a gene; V was cut back by 3 bases and J by 5 bases. CDR1 and CDR2 (germline): SGHTA, FQGNSA. CDR3 length equals 15 residues.

V is TRBV29-1 and J is TRBJ1-5; 10 nucleotides match TRBD1. V was pared by 3 bases and J by 1 base, with 12 bases of the junction left unmatched. The CDR3 length is 18 residues. Germline loops: CDR1 SQVTM, CDR2 ANQGSEA. The chain's CDR3 is CSVDNKPGQGNSNQPQHF. DNA for the CDR3: TGCAGCGTTGACAACAAACCGGGACAGGGGAACAGCAATCAGCCCCAGCATTTT.

The chain has TRBV7-3 and TRBJ1-2; 8 nucleotides align to TRBD1. There are 16 residues in the CDR3. CDR1 SGHTA and CDR2 FQGTGA come from the germline V gene. V shed 2 bases, J shed 4 bases, and the junction held 9 bases outside the gene matches. The CDR3 reads CASSLLSGGSVYGYTF. As DNA, the CDR3 is TGTGCCAGCAGCTTATTGTCAGGGGGCTCAGTCTATGGCTACACCTTC.

The V call is TRBV28, the J call TRBJ2-1, with 8 nucleotides matching TRBD1. J lost 7 bases, V lost 6 bases, and 8 bases had no gene match. Germline V gene sequence: CDR1 MDHEN, CDR2 SYDVKM. This CDR3 spans 14 amino acids. The CDR3 coding sequence is TGTGCCAGCAGCCTCCCGACAGGGGAAAATGAGCAGTTCTTC. Its translation: CASSLPTGENEQFF.